The 23 T cell receptor beta chains in this list originate from one sample, sequenced in a study of blood T cell repertoires in COVID-19. Sequencing used immunoSEQ multiplex PCR; TCRdb keeps in-frame clones, though not all of them. The table lists around 81,000 clones, about four fifths of them singletons. The sequencing input was peripheral blood. The receptor set was obtained from a human donor in a cohort sampled during active COVID-19.

CDR3 nucleotides: TGTGCCAGCACACAGTCCGGGACAGCGAACACCGGGGAGCTGTTTTTT. This translates into CASTQSGTANTGELFF. The chain employs TRBV6-6 and TRBJ2-2; 7 nucleotides line up with TRBD1. CDR3 length equals 16 residues. Germline CDR1 and CDR2: MNHNY and SVGAGI (reference sequence). V was pared by 7 bases and J by 0 bases, with 8 bases of the junction left unmatched.

V and J are TRBV7-9 and TRBJ1-3; D perhaps matches TRBD1 (6 bases). Germline CDR1 and CDR2: SEHNR and FQNEAQ (reference sequence). The CDR3 length is 16 residues. V was pared by 1 base and J by 2 bases, with 12 bases between. CDR3 DNA sequence: TGTGCCAGCAGCTTAGACCTTTGGGGGCCTGGAAACACCATATATTTT. Translating gives CASSLDLWGPGNTIYF.

V and J are TRBV6-5 and TRBJ1-1; the match to TRBD1 covers 7 bases. The CDR3 runs 14 residues. Germline-derived CDR1 and CDR2 are MNHEY and SVGAGI. V shed 6 bases, J shed 3 bases, and the junction held 7 bases outside the gene matches. CDR3 residues: CASREGQTHTEAFF. The CDR3 DNA is TGTGCCAGCAGAGAGGGACAGACTCACACTGAAGCTTTCTTT.

V usage is TRBV7-6 and J usage is TRBJ2-7; 8 bases match TRBD2. The CDR3 covers 14 residues. The ends lost 10 bases at V and 6 bases at J; junction bases unmatched: 14. Germline assignment: CDR1 SGHVS and CDR2 FNYEAQ. The CDR3 region has the DNA TGTGCCACCCCGGCGGGGGGCCCGGGGGTCGAGCAGTACTTC. Its translation: CATPAGGPGVEQYF. Full variable domain (outside the CDR3, taken from reference TRBV7-6 and TRBJ2-7): GAGVSQSPRYKVTKRGQDVALRCDPISGHVSLYWYRQALGQGPEFLTYFNYEAQQDKSGLPNDRFSAERPEGSISTLTIQRTEQRDSAMYRCATPAGGPGVEQYFGPGTRLTVT.

This clone came up a few times. The V call is TRBV6-6, the J call TRBJ2-7, with 10 bases matching TRBD1. J lost 7 bases, V lost 2 bases, and 8 bases had no gene match. This CDR3 is 15 amino acids long. In germline, CDR1 is MNHNY, CDR2 SVGAGI (reference sequence). The CDR3 loop reads CASSYTGQGDGEQYF. The CDR3 DNA reads as TGTGCCAGCAGTTACACAGGACAGGGGGATGGGGAGCAGTACTTC.

Only a few counts were recorded for this clone. The chain links TRBV7-3 to TRBJ1-6; 8 bases match TRBD1. Unmatched junction bases numbered 6, after V lost 4 bases and J lost 10 bases. This CDR3 contains 14 residues. CDR1 SGHTA and CDR2 FQGTGA come from the germline V gene. The CDR3, as DNA: TGTGCCAGCAGCTCGGACAGGGTGGGATCACCCCTCCACTTT. Translating it yields CASSSDRVGSPLHF.

The chain joins TRBV19 to TRBJ2-6; weak D call: TRBD1 (6 bases). The V gene lost 6 bases and the J gene lost 1 base, with 10 bases spanning the gap. This CDR3 has 15 amino acids. Germline loops: CDR1 LNHDA, CDR2 SQIVND (reference sequence). The CDR3 DNA reads TGTGCCAGTAGAAACCAGGGGTCTGGGGCCAACGTCCTGACTTTC. Translated: CASRNQGSGANVLTF.

Turning to this clone: A much larger clone differs by one base, so this may be a read error. Other nucleotide sequences from this sample produce the same CDR3. The genes are TRBV3-1 (or the pseudogene TRBV3-2) and TRBJ1-2; D possibly corresponds to TRBD1 (6 bases). The CDR3 totals 12 residues. From germline, CDR1 is LGHDT and CDR2 YNNKEL (reference sequence). This CDR3 is CASRDYRDGYTF. The CDR3 nucleotides are TGTGCCAGCAGGGATTACAGGGATGGCTACACTTTC.

This clone was detected once. This chain uses TRBV6-5 with TRBJ1-5; D uncertain. This CDR3 has 13 residues. V lost 6 bases and J lost 7, with 13 bases in between. Germline V gene sequence: CDR1 MNHEY, CDR2 SVGAGI. CDR3 sequence reads: CASRSGGKQPQHF. The CDR3 nucleotides read TGTGCCAGCAGAAGCGGCGGGAAGCAGCCCCAGCATTTT.

The chain has TRBV30 and TRBJ1-3; the D is unclear. CDR3 length: 12 amino acids. Per the germline V gene, CDR1 is GTSNPN and CDR2 is SVGIG (reference sequence). Trimming stripped 1 base from V and 3 bases from J, with 4 bases between. The CDR3 sequence: CAWSAFGNTIYF. The CDR3 DNA reads TGTGCCTGGAGTGCCTTTGGAAACACCATATATTTT.

The rearrangement joins TRBV3-1 (or the pseudogene TRBV3-2) to TRBJ1-4; D call uncertain. The germline gives CDR1 LGHDT, CDR2 YNNKEL (reference sequence). The CDR3 runs to 13 residues. V was trimmed by 4 bases and J by 7 bases, leaving 10 bases between them. CDR3 in DNA: TGTGCCAGCAGCCTCGGGAGTGGTGAAAAACTGTTTTTT. The encoded protein is CASSLGSGEKLFF.

The V call is TRBV4-1, the J call TRBJ1-6; D gene uncertain. V lost 4 bases, J lost 3 bases, and 13 bases lay in between. The CDR3 has 16 amino acids. Looked up from germline, CDR1 is MGHRA and CDR2 is YSYEKL. CDR3 bases: TGCGCCAGCAGCCGATTTAGTGATAACTATAATTCACCCCTCCACTTT. Its translation: CASSRFSDNYNSPLHF.

The chain is built from TRBV5-1 and TRBJ1-4; D gene uncertain. The CDR3 contains 14 residues. V gave up 0 bases and J gave up 8 bases, with 11 bases separating them. CDR1 and CDR2 (germline): SGHRS, YFSETQ. The DNA for the CDR3 is TGCGCCAGCAGCTTGGGACCCTCGGGGGAAAAACTGTTTTTT. Encoded protein: CASSLGPSGEKLFF.

This sequence joins TRBV7-3 and TRBJ1-1; TRBD1 aligns across 7 bases. CDR1 is SGHTA, CDR2 FQGTGA, per germline. The CDR3 extends over 15 amino acids. With V trimmed by 3 bases and J by 1 base, 5 bases remained unmatched. CDR3 nucleotide sequence: TGTGCCAGCAGCTTCCAGGGGGGCACGAACACTGAAGCTTTCTTT. Translation gives CASSFQGGTNTEAFF.

This chain uses TRBV2 with TRBJ1-4, with a weak D call TRBD1 (6 bases). The CDR3 totals 15 residues. Germline V gene sequence: CDR1 SNHLY, CDR2 FYNNEI. V lost 5 bases and J lost 5, with 15 bases in between. The CDR3 DNA sequence: TGTGCCAGCAGTTATGACAGGAATCTAAATGAAAAACTGTTTTTT. Translation gives CASSYDRNLNEKLFF.

The chain employs TRBV28 and TRBJ2-7; D remains ambiguous. Germline CDR1 is MDHEN and CDR2 is SYDVKM. The CDR3 totals 13 residues. Trimming took 1 base from V and 0 from J, leaving 4 bases between them. The CDR3 protein is CASSLYSSYEQYF. The CDR3 bases are TGTGCCAGCAGTTTATACAGCTCCTACGAGCAGTACTTC. Full variable domain (rest looked up from reference TRBV28 and TRBJ2-7): DVKVTQSSRYLVKRTGEKVFLECVQDMDHENMFWYRQDPGLGLRLIYFSYDVKMKEKGDIPEGYSVSREKKERFSLILESASTNQTSMYLCASSLYSSYEQYFGPGTRLTVT.

The chain links TRBV18 to TRBJ2-2, with TRBD2 matching 8 bases. Looked up from germline, CDR1 is KGHSH and CDR2 is LQKENI. CDR3 size: 16 residues. V was clipped by 2 bases and J by 4 bases; unmatched bases: 6. CDR3 nucleotides: TGTGCCAGCTCACCAGTGATAGCGGGGAGCACCGGGGAGCTGTTTTTT. This translates into CASSPVIAGSTGELFF.

The rearrangement links TRBV3-1 (or the pseudogene TRBV3-2) to TRBJ1-1, with D possibly matching TRBD1 (5 bases). Trimming removed 3 bases at V and 0 bases at J, with 11 bases between. The CDR3 sequence is 15 residues long. The V gene's germline CDR1 is LGHDT and CDR2 YNNKEL (reference sequence). CDR3 DNA sequence: TGTGCCAGCAGCCATGTTAAGGGGATGAACACTGAAGCTTTCTTT. The encoded protein is CASSHVKGMNTEAFF.

The chain carries TRBV7-9 and TRBJ2-3, with TRBD2 identical over 7 bases. Per the germline V gene, CDR1 is SEHNR and CDR2 is FQNEAQ (reference sequence). The V and J ends lost 8 bases and 2 bases, in that order; junction bases with no gene match: 13. This CDR3 is 16 amino acids long. This CDR3 is CASGSWGGGTTDTQYF. CDR3 DNA: TGTGCCAGCGGGTCTTGGGGGGGAGGAACCACAGATACGCAGTATTTT.

This chain joins TRBV6-6 and TRBJ1-6, with D possibly TRBD1 on 6 matching bases. This CDR3 has 15 residues. V was clipped by 7 bases and J by 10 bases, with 20 bases between them. Germline V gene lookup returns CDR1 MNHNY and CDR2 SVGAGI (reference sequence). CDR3 DNA sequence: TGTGCCAGCACTCGGTTGGGCAGGACAGACTCACCCCTCCACTTT. This encodes CASTRLGRTDSPLHF.

This chain uses TRBV19 with TRBJ1-1; D is possibly TRBD1 (6 bases). CDR3 size: 14 residues. CDR1 is LNHDA and CDR2 is SQIVND in the germline V gene (reference sequence). V was trimmed by 5 bases and J by 1 base, leaving 11 bases between them. The DNA for the CDR3 is TGTGCCAGTAGTGTACAGGGTTGGAACACTGAAGCTTTCTTT. It encodes CASSVQGWNTEAFF.

The J gene is TRBJ2-7, the V gene TRBV10-3, with D perhaps TRBD1 (6 bases). CDR3 size: 13 residues. Trimming took 8 bases from V and 3 from J, leaving 14 bases between them. CDR1 is ENHRY, CDR2 SYGVKD, per germline. The CDR3 DNA is TGTGCCATCTCATTGGACAGAGGCTACGAGCAGTACTTC. It yields the protein CAISLDRGYEQYF.

This chain links TRBV3-1 (or the pseudogene TRBV3-2) with TRBJ2-7; TRBD2 aligns across 7 bases. CDR1 LGHDT and CDR2 YNNKEL come from the germline V gene (reference sequence). The CDR3 covers 14 residues. V lost 5 bases, J lost 4 bases, and 8 bases stayed unmatched. The CDR3 reads CASSARGTTYEQYF. In DNA form, the CDR3 reads TGTGCCAGCAGCGCCCGCGGGACTACATACGAGCAGTACTTC.